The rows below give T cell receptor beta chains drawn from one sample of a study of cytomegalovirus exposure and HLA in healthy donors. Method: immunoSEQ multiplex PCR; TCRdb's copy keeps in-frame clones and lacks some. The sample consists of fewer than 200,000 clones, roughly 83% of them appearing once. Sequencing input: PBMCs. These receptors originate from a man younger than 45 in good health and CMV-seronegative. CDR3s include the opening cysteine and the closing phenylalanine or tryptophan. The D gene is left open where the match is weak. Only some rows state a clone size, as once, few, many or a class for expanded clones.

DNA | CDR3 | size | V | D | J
TGTGCCAGCAGCGTAGGTTTTCTCACAGTGTCCGCCAACTATGGCTACACCTTC | CASSVGFLTVSANYGYTF | NA | TRBV9 | NA | TRBJ1-2
TGTGCCAGCACCCGATATGGACAGGGTACCTACGAGCAGTACTTC | CASTRYGQGTYEQYF | NA | TRBV13 | TRBD1 | TRBJ2-7
TGCGCCAGCAGCCAAGGTAAAGGTGGGAGCACTGAAGCTTTCTTT | CASSQGKGGSTEAFF | NA | TRBV4-1 | NA | TRBJ1-1
TGTGCCAGCAGTGACGATGAAGGGGCAAGGGATACGCAGTATTTT | CASSDDEGARDTQYF | few | TRBV6-4 | NA | TRBJ2-3
TGCGCCAGCAGCTTGGACGGGCGGGGGCAAGAGACCCAGTACTTC | CASSLDGRGQETQYF | NA | TRBV5-1 | TRBD2 | TRBJ2-5
TGTGCCAGCAGGGGGACTAAACAAGAGACCCAGTACTTC | CASRGTKQETQYF | NA | TRBV27 | TRBD2 | TRBJ2-5
TGTGCCAGCAGCTTGTATGGGTTAGGGACACTGAATGAAAAACTGTTTTTT | CASSLYGLGTLNEKLFF | NA | TRBV5-6 | NA | TRBJ1-4
TGTGCCAGCAGCCCAGGGACAGGGGGCGACTCAACTAATGAAAAACTGTTTTTT | CASSPGTGGDSTNEKLFF | once | TRBV11-3 | TRBD1 | TRBJ1-4
TGTGCCAGCAGCCTCCTAAGTGGACAGGGGGGAGATACGCAGTATTTT | CASSLLSGQGGDTQYF | NA | TRBV4-2 | TRBD1 | TRBJ2-3
TGTGCCAGCAGCTCCCAAGGGGGACATCTAAACACTGAAGCTTTCTTT | CASSSQGGHLNTEAFF | NA | TRBV7-2 | NA | TRBJ1-1
TGTGCCAGCAGTGAAAATGAGGTTCAGCCCCAGCATTTT | CASSENEVQPQHF | once | TRBV2 | NA | TRBJ1-5
TGTGCCACCGCTGCGAGGCCCGGTGGCAATCAGCCCCAGCATTTT | CATAARPGGNQPQHF | NA | TRBV7-6 | NA | TRBJ1-5
TGTGCCAGTACCCCGACAGGGAATCAGCCCCAGCATTTT | CASTPTGNQPQHF | NA | TRBV19 | TRBD1 | TRBJ1-5
TGTGCCAGCACTTTAAGGAGGGCCATGGGTGAAAAACTGTTTTTT | CASTLRRAMGEKLFF | NA | TRBV6-5 | NA | TRBJ1-4
TGTGCCAGCAGCTTAGGGCCCCCTAGCGGGGATATGAATGAGCAGTTCTTC | CASSLGPPSGDMNEQFF | NA | TRBV7-7 | TRBD2 | TRBJ2-1
TGCGCCAGCAGCCAAGATACGGGACAGGTCTACAATGAGCAGTTCTTC | CASSQDTGQVYNEQFF | NA | TRBV4-3 | TRBD1 | TRBJ2-1
TGTGCCACCAGCAGAGAGACATCTGGAAACACCATATATTTT | CATSRETSGNTIYF | NA | TRBV15 | NA | TRBJ1-3
TGCGCCAGCAGCCAAGACACTAGCTTTCGGGAGCAGTACTTC | CASSQDTSFREQYF | NA | TRBV4-3 | NA | TRBJ2-7
TGTGCCTCACGCCCGGCGGGTCAGGCTGAGACCCAGTACTTC | CASRPAGQAETQYF | NA | TRBV11-2 | NA | TRBJ2-5
TGTGCCAGCAGCTTGGCCGGGGGGCGCGCAGCGACCCAGTACTTC | CASSLAGGRAATQYF | NA | TRBV5-4 | NA | TRBJ2-5
TGTGCCAGCCTATGGACAGGACTAAACACTGAAGCTTTCTTT | CASLWTGLNTEAFF | NA | TRBV6-6 | TRBD1 | TRBJ1-1
TGTGCCAGCAGTTACTTGACAGCGAGCGATCAGCCCCAGCATTTT | CASSYLTASDQPQHF | few | TRBV6-6 | NA | TRBJ1-5